Listed below are T cell receptor beta chains from one sample, sequenced in a study of shared clonotypes between healthy human individuals. Here immunoSEQ multiplex PCR was the method, and the copy in TCRdb shows in-frame clones only, minus some. The table includes about 980,000 clones, approximately 76% detected once. Sequenced input: memory CD4+ T cells sorted from blood. These receptors were taken from a man aged 18 to 35 in good health. Each CDR3 is given without its conserved first and last residue.

V: TRBV30; J: TRBJ1-5; CDR3: AWSVWAASPHQPQH
V: TRBV7-9; J: TRBJ2-3; CDR3: ASSLEGLTDTQY
V: TRBV12-5; J: TRBJ2-2; CDR3: ASGPTVNTGELF
V: TRBV20-1; J: TRBJ2-5; CDR3: SAHGETQY
V: TRBV5-1; J: TRBJ1-2; CDR3: ASSSGQGGYT
V: TRBV5-6; J: TRBJ1-2; CDR3: ASSLGGFNYGYT
V: TRBV5-1; J: TRBJ2-5; CDR3: ASSRRREETQY
V: TRBV30; J: TRBJ2-1; CDR3: AWSGSGGLEQF
V: TRBV5-6; J: -; CDR3: ASSLLAGFESSYEQY
V: TRBV19; J: TRBJ1-1; CDR3: ASSTKSTGVTEAF
V: TRBV5-6; J: TRBJ1-1; CDR3: AGMTGLNTEAF
V: TRBV7-9; J: TRBJ2-7; CDR3: ASSYPGTGGYEQY
V: TRBV6-1; J: TRBJ1-6; CDR3: ASSAQGSYNSPLH
V: TRBV19; J: TRBJ1-6; CDR3: ASSTVTGFNSPLH
V: TRBV6-6; J: TRBJ1-1; CDR3: ASSFGTGGTEAF
V: TRBV4-1; J: TRBJ1-4; CDR3: ASSQGGGGAEKLF
V: TRBV19; J: TRBJ2-7; CDR3: ASSKLRGDEQY
V: TRBV7-6; J: TRBJ1-4; CDR3: ASSLLQGEVTNEKLF
V: TRBV29-1; J: TRBJ1-5; CDR3: SVAHGDNQPQH
V: TRBV5-1; J: TRBJ1-3; CDR3: ASSPGTGSNTIY
V: TRBV4-1; J: TRBJ1-5; CDR3: ASSQDNRVRSNQPQH
V: TRBV18; J: TRBJ2-4; CDR3: ASSLIVGGRAKNIQY
V: TRBV4-1; J: TRBJ1-2; CDR3: ASSQSGPLGYGYT
V: TRBV14; J: TRBJ1-1; CDR3: ASSLHAGTALWTEAF
V: TRBV5-6; J: TRBJ2-2; CDR3: ASSPTGNTGELF
V: TRBV7-9; J: TRBJ1-4; CDR3: ASSLGDRRDEKLF
V: TRBV6-6; J: TRBJ2-5; CDR3: ASTPGTAAQETQY
V: TRBV7-9; J: TRBJ1-4; CDR3: ASSLGSGTANEKLF
V: TRBV10-2; J: TRBJ1-4; CDR3: ASKRGTNEKLF
V: TRBV10-3; J: TRBJ2-7; CDR3: AIRGGTYEQY
V: TRBV7-2; J: TRBJ1-2; CDR3: ASSLRSQDSYT
V: TRBV19; J: TRBJ1-5; CDR3: ASSIPFRLGNQPQH
V: TRBV7-8; J: TRBJ2-3; CDR3: ASSFRVRTPSTDTQY
V: TRBV27; J: TRBJ1-4; CDR3: ASSLTGTTNEKLF
V: TRBV28; J: TRBJ1-2; CDR3: ASRGQGARGYT
V: TRBV7-2; J: TRBJ2-2; CDR3: ASSLVNQGTGELF
V: TRBV5-1; J: TRBJ2-7; CDR3: ASAAGQMNEQY
V: TRBV7-2; J: TRBJ2-7; CDR3: ASSPSGQYEQY
V: TRBV14; J: TRBJ2-3; CDR3: ASSLGQALGDTQY
V: TRBV9; J: TRBJ2-5; CDR3: ASSGRGRGEETQY
V: TRBV4-2; J: TRBJ1-5; CDR3: ASSQAGNSNQPQH
V: TRBV6-1; J: TRBJ1-2; CDR3: ASSEEQGYGYT
V: TRBV28; J: TRBJ1-5; CDR3: ASSRIQPQH
V: TRBV19; J: TRBJ2-7; CDR3: ASSARVSGVEQY
V: TRBV27; J: TRBJ2-3; CDR3: ASSGQKKTDTQY
V: TRBV7-3; J: TRBJ1-2; CDR3: ASSSGQGNGYT
V: TRBV15; J: TRBJ2-1; CDR3: ATRQGLADNEQF
V: TRBV5-4; J: TRBJ1-1; CDR3: ASSVDRTNTEAF
V: TRBV7-2; J: TRBJ2-7; CDR3: ASSLYRDEQY
V: TRBV5-1; J: TRBJ1-1; CDR3: ASSVSDRWNTEAF
V: TRBV5-1; J: TRBJ1-5; CDR3: ASSTGQGVDQPQH
V: TRBV18; J: TRBJ1-3; CDR3: ASSGLSGNTIY
V: TRBV4-2; J: TRBJ2-3; CDR3: ASSQVSGGAGDTQY
V: TRBV29-1; J: TRBJ2-7; CDR3: SVRQGVHEQY
V: TRBV10-3; J: TRBJ2-2; CDR3: AISERGAATSNTGELF
V: TRBV7-6; J: TRBJ2-6; CDR3: ASSLGTGSSGANVLT
V: TRBV5-1; J: TRBJ2-7; CDR3: ASSSGQGNIYEQY
V: TRBV27; J: TRBJ2-3; CDR3: ASSLSGNGREGRDTQY